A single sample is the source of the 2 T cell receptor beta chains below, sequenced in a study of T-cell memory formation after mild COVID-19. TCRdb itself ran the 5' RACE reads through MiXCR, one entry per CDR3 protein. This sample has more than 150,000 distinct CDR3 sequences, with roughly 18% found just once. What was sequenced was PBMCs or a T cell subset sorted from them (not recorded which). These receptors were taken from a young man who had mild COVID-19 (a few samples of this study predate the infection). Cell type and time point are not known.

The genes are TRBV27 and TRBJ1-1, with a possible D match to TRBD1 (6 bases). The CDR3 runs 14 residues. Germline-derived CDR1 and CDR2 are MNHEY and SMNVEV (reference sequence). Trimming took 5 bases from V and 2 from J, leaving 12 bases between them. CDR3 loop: CASSMTGRNTEAFF. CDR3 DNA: TGTGCCAGCAGTATGACAGGACGAAACACTGAAGCTTTCTTT.

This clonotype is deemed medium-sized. This CDR3 reads CASSSPVETQYF. The DNA for the CDR3 is TGTGCCAGCAGCTCCCCAGTGGAGACCCAGTACTTC. The chain has TRBV12-3 or TRBV12-4 and TRBJ2-5; D gene uncertain. CDR3 length: 12 amino acids. V lost 6 bases, J lost 5 bases, and 10 bases lay in between.